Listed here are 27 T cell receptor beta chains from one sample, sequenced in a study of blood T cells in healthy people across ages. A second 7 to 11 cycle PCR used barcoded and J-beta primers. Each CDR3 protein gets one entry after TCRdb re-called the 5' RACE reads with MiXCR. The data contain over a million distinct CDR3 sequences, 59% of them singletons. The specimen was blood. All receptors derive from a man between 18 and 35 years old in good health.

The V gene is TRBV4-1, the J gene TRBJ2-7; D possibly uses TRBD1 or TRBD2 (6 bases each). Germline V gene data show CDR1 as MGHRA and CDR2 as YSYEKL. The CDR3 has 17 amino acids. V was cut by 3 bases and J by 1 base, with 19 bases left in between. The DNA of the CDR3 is TGCGCCAGCAGCCACCCCGGGGGCCAGTGGCCGTCCTACGAGCAGTACTTC. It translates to CASSHPGGQWPSYEQYF.

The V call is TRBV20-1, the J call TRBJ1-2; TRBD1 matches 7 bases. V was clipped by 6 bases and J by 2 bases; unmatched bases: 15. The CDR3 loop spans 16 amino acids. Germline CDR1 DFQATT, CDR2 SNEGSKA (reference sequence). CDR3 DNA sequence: TGCAGTGCCCCAACCCTCCCCGGACAGGCGAACTATGGCTACACCTTC. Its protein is CSAPTLPGQANYGYTF.

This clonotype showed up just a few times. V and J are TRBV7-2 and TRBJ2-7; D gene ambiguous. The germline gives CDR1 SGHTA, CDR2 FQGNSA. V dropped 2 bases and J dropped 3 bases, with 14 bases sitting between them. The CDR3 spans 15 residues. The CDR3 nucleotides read TGTGCCAGCAGCTTACCCCAACTTAACCGCTACGAGCAGTACTTC. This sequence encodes CASSLPQLNRYEQYF.

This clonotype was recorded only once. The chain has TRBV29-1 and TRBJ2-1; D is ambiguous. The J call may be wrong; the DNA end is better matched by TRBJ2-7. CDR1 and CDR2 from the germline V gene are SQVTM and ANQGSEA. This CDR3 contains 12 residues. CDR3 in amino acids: CSVMNSYNEQYF. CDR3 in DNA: TGCAGCGTAATGAACTCCTACAATGAGCAGTACTTC.

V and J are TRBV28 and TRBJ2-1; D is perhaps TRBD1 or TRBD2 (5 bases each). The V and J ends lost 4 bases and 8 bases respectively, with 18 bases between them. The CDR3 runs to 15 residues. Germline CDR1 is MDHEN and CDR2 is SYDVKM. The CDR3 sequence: CASSSPGATEYEQFF. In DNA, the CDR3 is TGTGCCAGCAGTTCTCCCGGGGCTACTGAGTATGAGCAGTTCTTC.

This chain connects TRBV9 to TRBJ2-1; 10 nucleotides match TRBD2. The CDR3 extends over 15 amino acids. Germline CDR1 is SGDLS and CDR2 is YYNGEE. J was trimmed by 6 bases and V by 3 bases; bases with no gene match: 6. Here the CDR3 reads CASSAGLAQTNEQFF. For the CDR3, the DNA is TGTGCCAGCAGCGCGGGACTAGCGCAAACCAATGAGCAGTTCTTC.

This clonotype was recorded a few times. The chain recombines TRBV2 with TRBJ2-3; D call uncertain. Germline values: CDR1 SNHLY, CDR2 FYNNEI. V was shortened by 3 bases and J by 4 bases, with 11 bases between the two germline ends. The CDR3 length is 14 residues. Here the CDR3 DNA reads TGTGCCAGCAGTGACCACTATTTCCCAGATACGCAGTATTTT. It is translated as CASSDHYFPDTQYF.

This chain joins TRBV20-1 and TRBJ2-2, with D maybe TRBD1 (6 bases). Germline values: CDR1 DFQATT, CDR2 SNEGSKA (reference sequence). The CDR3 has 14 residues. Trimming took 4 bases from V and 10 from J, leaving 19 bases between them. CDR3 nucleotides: TGCAGTGCTAATCAGGGGAGTTTAGCCTCGGAGCTGTTTTTT. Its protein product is CSANQGSLASELFF.

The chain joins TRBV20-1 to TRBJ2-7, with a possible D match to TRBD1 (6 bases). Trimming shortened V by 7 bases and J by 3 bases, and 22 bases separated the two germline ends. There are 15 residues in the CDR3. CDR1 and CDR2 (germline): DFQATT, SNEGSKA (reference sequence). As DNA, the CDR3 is TGCAGTGGGAGAGGACGGGACACTGAATACTACGAGCAGTACTTC. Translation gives CSGRGRDTEYYEQYF.

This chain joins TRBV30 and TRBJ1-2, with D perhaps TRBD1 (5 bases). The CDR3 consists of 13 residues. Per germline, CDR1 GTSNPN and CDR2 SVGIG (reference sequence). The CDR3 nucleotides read TGTACTACAACTGGGGGGAACACCTATGGCTACACCTTC. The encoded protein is CTTTGGNTYGYTF.

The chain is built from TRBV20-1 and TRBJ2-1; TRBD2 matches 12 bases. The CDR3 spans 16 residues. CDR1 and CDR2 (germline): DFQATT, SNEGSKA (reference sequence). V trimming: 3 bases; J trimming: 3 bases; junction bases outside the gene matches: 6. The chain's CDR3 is CSARPGLAGFYNEQFF. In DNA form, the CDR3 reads TGCAGTGCTAGGCCCGGACTAGCGGGGTTCTACAATGAGCAGTTCTTC.

This chain's CDR3 is CSARSYSYEQFF. The CDR3 DNA is TGCAGTGCTAGATCCTACAGCTACGAGCAGTTCTTC. The V gene is TRBV20-1, the J gene TRBJ2-1; D not resolved. There are 12 residues in the CDR3. Trimming stripped 2 bases from V and 10 bases from J, with 12 bases between. Germline V gene sequence: CDR1 DFQATT, CDR2 SNEGSKA (reference sequence).

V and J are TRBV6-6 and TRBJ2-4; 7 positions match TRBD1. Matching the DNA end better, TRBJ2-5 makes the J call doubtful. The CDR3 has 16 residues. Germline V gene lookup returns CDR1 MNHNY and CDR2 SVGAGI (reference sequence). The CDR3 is CASSYSAAGGQETQYF. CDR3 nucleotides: TGTGCCAGCAGTTACTCGGCGGCAGGGGGCCAAGAGACCCAGTACTTC.

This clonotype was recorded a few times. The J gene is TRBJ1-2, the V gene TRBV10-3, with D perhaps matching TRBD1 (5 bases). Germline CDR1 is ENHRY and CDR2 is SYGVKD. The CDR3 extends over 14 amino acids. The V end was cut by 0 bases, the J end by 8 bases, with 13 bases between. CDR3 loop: CAISESTAGGGYTF. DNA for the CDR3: TGTGCCATCAGTGAGTCGACAGCTGGAGGAGGCTACACCTTC.

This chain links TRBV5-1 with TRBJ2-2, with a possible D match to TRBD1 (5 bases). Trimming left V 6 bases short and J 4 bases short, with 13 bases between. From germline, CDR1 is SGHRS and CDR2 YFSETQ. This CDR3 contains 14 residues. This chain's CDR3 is CASILEQVTGELFF. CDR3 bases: TGCGCCAGCATCTTAGAACAGGTCACCGGGGAGCTGTTTTTT.

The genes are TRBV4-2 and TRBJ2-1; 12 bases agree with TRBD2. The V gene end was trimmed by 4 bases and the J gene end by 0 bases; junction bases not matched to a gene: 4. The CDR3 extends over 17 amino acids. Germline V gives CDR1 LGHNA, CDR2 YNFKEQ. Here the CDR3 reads CASSRTSGVSSYNEQFF. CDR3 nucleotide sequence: TGTGCCAGCAGCCGGACTAGCGGGGTGAGCTCCTACAATGAGCAGTTCTTC.

The CDR3 DNA sequence: TGTGCCAGCAGCCAGGACACGGACCCAGATACGCAGTATTTT. Protein sequence: CASSQDTDPDTQYF. V is TRBV11-3 and J is TRBJ2-3; possibly TRBD1 for D (5 bases). Trimming removed 5 bases at V and 4 bases at J, with 13 bases between. Germline V gene data show CDR1 as SGHNT and CDR2 as YENEEA. This CDR3 is built from 14 residues.

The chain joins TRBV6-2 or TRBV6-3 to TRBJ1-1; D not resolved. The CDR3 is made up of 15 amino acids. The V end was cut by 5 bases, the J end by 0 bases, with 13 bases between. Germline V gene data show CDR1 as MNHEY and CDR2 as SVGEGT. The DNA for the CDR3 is TGTGCCAGCAGTCGCCCCCGTAGCATGAACACTGAAGCTTTCTTT. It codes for CASSRPRSMNTEAFF.

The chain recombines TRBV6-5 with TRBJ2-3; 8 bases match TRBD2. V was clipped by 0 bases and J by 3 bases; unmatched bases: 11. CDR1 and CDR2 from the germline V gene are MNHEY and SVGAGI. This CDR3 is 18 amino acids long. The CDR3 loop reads CASSYSTGGGRSTDTQYF. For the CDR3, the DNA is TGTGCCAGCAGTTACTCAACGGGCGGGGGGCGAAGTACAGATACGCAGTATTTT.

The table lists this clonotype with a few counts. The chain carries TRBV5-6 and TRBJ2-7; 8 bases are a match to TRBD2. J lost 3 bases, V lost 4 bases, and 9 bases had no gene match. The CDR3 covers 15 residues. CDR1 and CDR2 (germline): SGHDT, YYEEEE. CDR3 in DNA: TGTGCCAGCAGCAACGAGCGGGAGTTGAACTACGAGCAGTACTTC. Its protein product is CASSNERELNYEQYF.

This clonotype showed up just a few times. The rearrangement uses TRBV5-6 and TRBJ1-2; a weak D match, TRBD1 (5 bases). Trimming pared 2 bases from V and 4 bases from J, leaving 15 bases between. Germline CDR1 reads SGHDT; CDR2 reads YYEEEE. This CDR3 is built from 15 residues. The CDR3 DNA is TGTGCCAGCAGCTTTAAGCGACCGGGGACCTATGGCTACACCTTC. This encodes CASSFKRPGTYGYTF. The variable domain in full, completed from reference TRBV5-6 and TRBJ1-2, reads DAGVTQSPTHLIKTRGQQVTLRCSPKSGHDTVSWYQQALGQGPQFIFQYYEEEERQRGNFPDRFSGHQFPNYSSELNVNALLLGDSALYLCASSFKRPGTYGYTFGSGTRLTVV.

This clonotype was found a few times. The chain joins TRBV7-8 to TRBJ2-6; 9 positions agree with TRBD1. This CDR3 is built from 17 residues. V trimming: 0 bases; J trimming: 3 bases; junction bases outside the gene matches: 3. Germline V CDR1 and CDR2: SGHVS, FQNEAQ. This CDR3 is CASSLAGTGIGANVLTF. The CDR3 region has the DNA TGTGCCAGCAGCTTAGCGGGGACAGGGATTGGGGCCAACGTCCTGACTTTC. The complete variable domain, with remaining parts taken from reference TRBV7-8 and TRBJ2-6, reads GAGVSQSPRYKVAKRGQDVALRCDPISGHVSLFWYQQALGQGPEFLTYFQNEAQLDKSGLPSDRFFAERPEGSVSTLKIQRTQQEDSAVYLCASSLAGTGIGANVLTFGAGSRLTVL.

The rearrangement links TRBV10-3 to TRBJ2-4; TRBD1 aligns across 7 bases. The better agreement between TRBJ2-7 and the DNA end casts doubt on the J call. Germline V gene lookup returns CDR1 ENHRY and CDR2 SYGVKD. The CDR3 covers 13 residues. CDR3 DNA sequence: TGTGCCATCACACCGGGACAGCTCTACGAGCAGTACTTC. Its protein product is CAITPGQLYEQYF.

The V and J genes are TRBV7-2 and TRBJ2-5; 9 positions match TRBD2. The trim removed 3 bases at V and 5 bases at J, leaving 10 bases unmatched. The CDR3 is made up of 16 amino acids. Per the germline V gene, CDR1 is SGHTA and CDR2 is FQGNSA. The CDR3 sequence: CASSFPLGGGVETQYF. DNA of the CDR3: TGTGCCAGCAGCTTCCCTCTAGGCGGGGGGGTGGAGACCCAGTACTTC.

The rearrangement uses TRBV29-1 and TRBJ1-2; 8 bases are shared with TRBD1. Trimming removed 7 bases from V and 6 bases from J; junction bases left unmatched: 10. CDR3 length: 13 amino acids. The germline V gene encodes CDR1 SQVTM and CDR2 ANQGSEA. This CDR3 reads CSAPGGRGHGYTF. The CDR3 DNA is TGCAGCGCGCCAGGGGGCAGGGGACATGGCTACACCTTC.

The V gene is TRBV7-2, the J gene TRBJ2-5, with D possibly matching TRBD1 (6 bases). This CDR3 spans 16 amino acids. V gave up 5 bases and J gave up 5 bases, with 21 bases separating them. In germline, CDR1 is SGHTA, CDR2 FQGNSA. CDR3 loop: CASSQLDRNYRETQYF. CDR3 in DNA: TGTGCCAGCAGCCAACTAGACAGGAACTACCGGGAGACCCAGTACTTC. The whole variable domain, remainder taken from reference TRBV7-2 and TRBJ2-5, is GAGVSQSPSNKVTEKGKDVELRCDPISGHTALYWYRQSLGQGLEFLIYFQGNSAPDKSGLPSDRFSAERTGGSVSTLTIQRTQQEDSAVYLCASSQLDRNYRETQYFGPGTRLLVL.

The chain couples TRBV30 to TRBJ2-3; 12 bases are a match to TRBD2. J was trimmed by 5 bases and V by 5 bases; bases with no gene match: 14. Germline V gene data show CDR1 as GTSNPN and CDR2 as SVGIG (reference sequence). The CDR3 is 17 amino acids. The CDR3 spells CAWVFRTSGNRGDTQYF. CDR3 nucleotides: TGTGCCTGGGTTTTTCGGACTAGCGGGAATAGAGGAGATACGCAGTATTTT.